This T cell receptor beta chain stems from a study of T cells in Graves' hyperthyroidism and ophthalmopathy (dated 2019 in TCRdb). About the investigation overall: Peripheral blood samples were taken at initial diagnosis, before any treatment was given. A discovery cohort of about 100 patients, approximately 45 with Graves' ophthalmopathy and 55 to 60 with stable Graves' hyperthyroidism, was used to find distinguishing TCR V-J signatures. Whether ophthalmopathy could be predicted prospectively was tested in an independent validation cohort made up of about 20 hyperthyroidism patients plus 17 patients who later progressed to ophthalmopathy. The roughly 100 discovery patients were randomly split 7:3 into training and test sets. The study also compared thyroid tissue and blood T-cell repertoires from roughly six Graves' hyperthyroidism patients. Following sampling, methimazole starting at 30 mg daily was given to hyperthyroidism patients, and high-dose intravenous methylprednisolone was given to ophthalmopathy patients. According to the paper, TCR Vbeta CDR3 sequencing was carried out on approximately 140 peripheral blood samples, which came from around 43 ophthalmopathy, 70 to 80 hyperthyroidism and some 17 progressor patients. On the study overall, not on this receptor specifically: A model built on a 13 V-J signature distinguished ophthalmopathy from stable hyperthyroidism, reaching around 87% sensitivity and about 81% specificity in cross-validation and 80%/75% in testing. No statistical method was used to set the sample size in advance, and investigators knew the group allocation. During validation, the model predicted progression to ophthalmopathy a median of around 7 months ahead of onset, with roughly 65% sensitivity and 72.22% specificity. Blood samples also contained most of the expanded thyroid clonotypes (frequency above 0.001), which suggests that blood repertoires may reflect thyroid immune responses.

The CDR3 sequence holds 15 residues, the cysteine and phenylalanine included. Only the CDR3 DNA is retained, 45 bases long and in frame from the first base. The V end gives up 6 bases and the J end 1 base, leaving 4 bases in the junction not matched to a gene. As encoded in the germline V gene, CDR1 is WSHSY while CDR2 is SAAADI. TCR beta CDR3 regions were amplified from RNA transcripts. A first-round RT-PCR of the TCR CDR3 used the HTBI primer set with the Qiagen OneStep RT-PCR kit. A second multiplex PCR round built the libraries, followed by size selection and purification. Paired-end sequencing of the libraries was performed with 100 bp reads on an Illumina HiSeq2000. The published analysis was carried out like this. Raw data were processed with SOAPnuke, discarding reads with adapters, uncalled bases, mean Phred below 15, or no exact constant-primer or identifier match. High-quality paired reads were merged using COPE v1.2.5, and each unique nucleotide sequence was defined as a clonotype. Clonotypes were aligned to IMGT TRBV, TRBD and TRBJ reference segments using MiTCR v1.1. Only V-J combinations with frequency above 0.0001, covering about 99% of repertoires, were analysed. The TCS score was defined as the ratio of F50 (clonal expansion) to E x V (chaos), calculated using BLOSUM62-based TCRdist between CDR3 peptides within each V-J. Welch's t-statistics and random forest reduced some 510 V-J features to 13, which were used in a naive Bayes classifier (R e1071). In TCRdb, the public reads were trimmed at Q25 with fastp and aligned with MiXCR, with productive beta chains retained. Each entry is one CDR3 protein sequence, shown with its most common DNA and genes. These V and J calls originate from TCRdb's pipeline instead of the authors' own analysis. Here the sample has about half a million distinct CDR3 sequences; about 22% occur a single time. The leading ten clones occupy under 55% of the sample.

Ophthalmopathy patients had moderately to severely active disease, with a Clinical Activity Score of 3 or more, a NOSPECS grade of 4 or more, and a disease duration of less than 3 months. Exclusion was applied to patients with uncontrolled infections, other autoimmune diseases, pregnancy or lactation. Diagnoses relied on clinical symptoms, serum thyroxine and TRAb, thyroid ultrasound and orbital computed tomography. Ficoll-Paque density gradient centrifugation was used to isolate PBMCs from 8 to 10 ml of fresh peripheral blood. Total RNA was extracted with Trizol reagent, and quality was checked on an Agilent 2100 Bioanalyzer. A few counts support this clonotype. It has no known antigen specificity. No much larger clone is present one base from it, and per-base qualities are unavailable.

In this chain, TRBV10-2 is recombined with TRBJ2-2; 8 of the junction bases match TRBD1. This receptor was identified in a woman in her sixties or seventies with Graves' ophthalmopathy. Sequencing was performed on blood. The nucleotide sequence is given as TGCGCCAGCAGGATGGACAGGGTGAACACCGGGGAGCTGTTTTTT. It is translated as CASRMDRVNTGELFF.